The 28 T cell receptor beta chains reported below all come from one sample, sequenced in a study of control samples from healthy donors and cancer patients. Data came from immunoSEQ multiplex PCR; TCRdb stores just in-frame clones and leaves some out. The sample lists around 78,000 clones, around 94% occurring once. The source material was blood. These TCRs come from a woman younger than 30 in good health.

In this sample, this clone turned up a few times. V and J are TRBV7-8 and TRBJ2-2; D ambiguous. V was shortened by 2 bases and J by 5 bases, with 21 bases between the two germline ends. CDR3 length equals 18 residues. In germline, CDR1 is SGHVS, CDR2 FQNEAQ. DNA for the CDR3: TGTGCCAGCAGCTTAAAGCCGGCCCCCCAGTATGTGACCGGGGAGCTGTTTTTT. Translated, it gives CASSLKPAPQYVTGELFF.

The V and J genes are TRBV2 and TRBJ2-7, with D tentatively TRBD1 or TRBD2 (6 bases each). The CDR3 loop spans 15 amino acids. CDR1 is SNHLY and CDR2 is FYNNEI in the germline V gene. The V and J ends lost 6 bases and 6 bases respectively, with 21 bases between them. CDR3 sequence reads: CASSWAAGQSGEQYF. The CDR3 DNA reads TGTGCCAGCAGCTGGGCGGCGGGACAATCGGGCGAGCAGTACTTC.

J is TRBJ2-3 and V is TRBV4-1; 7 bases are a match to TRBD1. Trimming at V came to 0 bases and at J to 2 bases, leaving 5 bases not matched to a gene. This CDR3 contains 16 residues. Germline-derived CDR1 and CDR2 are MGHRA and YSYEKL. DNA of the CDR3: TGCGCCAGCAGCCAAGATTACAGGGGCCCCACAGATACGCAGTATTTT. Translated, it gives CASSQDYRGPTDTQYF.

This clone was found once. CDR3 protein: CASSLGMGYTF. CDR3 DNA sequence: TGTGCCAGCAGTTTAGGCATGGGCTACACCTTC. The chain couples TRBV28 to TRBJ1-2; D remains unclear. V was cut by 2 bases and J by 8 bases, with 6 bases left in between. The CDR3 is 11 residues long. The germline V gene encodes CDR1 MDHEN and CDR2 SYDVKM.

V usage is TRBV29-1 and J usage is TRBJ2-3; D ambiguous. The germline CDR1 and CDR2 sequences are SQVTM and ANQGSEA. The CDR3 consists of 10 residues. CDR3 sequence: CNRGTDTQYF. The CDR3, as DNA: TGCAATAGGGGCACAGATACGCAGTATTTT.

This chain joins TRBV5-1 and TRBJ1-1; D possibly corresponds to TRBD1 (6 bases). Germline CDR1 SGHRS, CDR2 YFSETQ. V lost 3 bases, J lost 0 bases, and 18 bases lay in between. The CDR3 is 17 residues long. The CDR3 loop is CASSWEPGQYMNTEAFF. DNA of the CDR3: TGCGCCAGCAGCTGGGAACCGGGACAATATATGAACACTGAAGCTTTCTTT.

V usage is TRBV5-1 and J usage is TRBJ1-1, with 11 nucleotides matching TRBD1. Germline V gene lookup returns CDR1 SGHRS and CDR2 YFSETQ. The CDR3 length is 19 residues. V shed 4 bases, J shed 1 base, and the junction held 15 bases outside the gene matches. The CDR3 spells CASSLTGFRTGGPNTEAFF. The CDR3, as DNA: TGCGCCAGCAGCCTCACGGGATTCAGGACAGGGGGCCCGAACACTGAAGCTTTCTTT. Based on the CDR3 plus reference TRBV5-1 and TRBJ1-1, the full variable domain is KAGVTQTPRYLIKTRGQQVTLSCSPISGHRSVSWYQQTPGQGLQFLFEYFSETQRNKGNFPGRFSGRQFSNSRSEMNVSTLELGDSALYLCASSLTGFRTGGPNTEAFFGQGTRLTVV.

V gene TRBV9 combines with J gene TRBJ2-6, with unresolved D. V lost 3 bases, J lost 4 bases, and 11 bases lay in between. Germline CDR1 and CDR2: SGDLS and YYNGEE. This CDR3 comprises 15 residues. Written as DNA, the CDR3 is TGTGCCAGCAGCGGGGGTAGTCGGGGGGCCAACGTCCTGACTTTC. Protein sequence: CASSGGSRGANVLTF.

The chain couples TRBV5-1 to TRBJ2-7; TRBD1 or TRBD2 may be the D gene (6 bases each). The CDR3 length is 15 residues. The germline V gene encodes CDR1 SGHRS and CDR2 YFSETQ. V was cut by 2 bases and J by 5 bases, with 17 bases left in between. The CDR3 bases are TGCGCCAGCAGCTTCTATCCCTCGGAGGGGGACGAGCAGTACTTC. It is translated as CASSFYPSEGDEQYF.

This clone was detected only once. The gene calls are TRBV5-1 and TRBJ1-2; the match to TRBD1 covers 8 bases. J was trimmed by 6 bases and V by 0 bases; bases with no gene match: 10. The CDR3 is 16 amino acids. Per the germline V gene, CDR1 is SGHRS and CDR2 is YFSETQ. Here the CDR3 reads CASSLGQGAVRNGYTF. The CDR3 DNA reads TGCGCCAGCAGCTTGGGGCAGGGGGCGGTAAGAAATGGCTACACCTTC.

The rearrangement links TRBV5-4 to TRBJ1-6; possibly TRBD1 for D (6 bases). V was cut by 6 bases and J by 5 bases, with 15 bases left in between. The CDR3 has 15 amino acids. Germline CDR1 reads SGHNT; CDR2 reads YYREEE (reference sequence). This chain's CDR3 is CASTHRGINNSPLHF. The CDR3 DNA reads TGTGCCAGCACCCATAGGGGGATAAATAATTCACCCCTCCACTTT.

The rearrangement uses TRBV11-3 and TRBJ1-5; D is uncertain. CDR3 length: 16 residues. Germline V gene lookup returns CDR1 SGHNT and CDR2 YENEEA. The V and J ends lost 3 bases and 0 bases respectively, with 12 bases between them. The CDR3 DNA reads as TGTGCCAGCAGCTTTAGGCCATTCTATAGCAATCAGCCCCAGCATTTT. Translated: CASSFRPFYSNQPQHF.

V and J are TRBV5-6 and TRBJ2-7, with 7 bases identical to TRBD1. Germline CDR1 is SGHDT and CDR2 is YYEEEE. CDR3 length: 16 amino acids. V lost 4 bases and J lost 4; bases outside the gene matches: 14. The CDR3 sequence: CASSIGGSGQPYEQYF. The CDR3 region has the DNA TGTGCCAGCAGCATTGGGGGCTCGGGACAGCCGTACGAGCAGTACTTC.

The gene calls are TRBV9 and TRBJ2-7, with 10 bases matching TRBD2. This CDR3 is built from 15 residues. CDR1 is SGDLS, CDR2 YYNGEE, per germline. Trimming at V came to 0 bases and at J to 5 bases, leaving 5 bases not matched to a gene. The CDR3 DNA is TGTGCCAGCAGCGTAGGTACTAGCGGGGTCCACGAGCAGTACTTC. This codes for CASSVGTSGVHEQYF.

The sample holds one count of this clone. The chain has TRBV28 and TRBJ2-7; 9 bases align to TRBD1. The CDR3 runs 16 residues. Germline lookup yields CDR1 MDHEN and CDR2 SYDVKM. The junction had 11 bases not matched to a gene; V was cut back by 6 bases and J by 2 bases. CDR3 sequence reads: CASRFPGQGFTYEQYF. As DNA, the CDR3 is TGTGCCAGCAGGTTCCCGGGACAGGGCTTTACCTACGAGCAGTACTTC.

J is TRBJ1-6 and V is TRBV2; tentative D call: TRBD1 (6 bases). This CDR3 is built from 15 residues. CDR1 and CDR2 (germline): SNHLY, FYNNEI. With 1 base removed from V and 8 bases from J, the gap between germline ends came to 12 bases. CDR3 DNA: TGTGCCAGCAGTGAAGATAGGGGGACGTATTCACCCCTCCACTTT. It is translated as CASSEDRGTYSPLHF.

This sequence joins TRBV9 and TRBJ2-5, with 9 positions matching TRBD2. CDR3 length: 19 residues. Trimming removed 0 bases from V and 5 bases from J; junction bases left unmatched: 17. Germline CDR1 SGDLS, CDR2 YYNGEE. The CDR3 DNA reads TGTGCCAGCAGCGTAGGCGTTTATCGAGCGGGAGGATCGTTTGAGACCCAGTACTTC. This gives the protein CASSVGVYRAGGSFETQYF. Supplemented by reference TRBV9 and TRBJ2-5, the full variable domain reads DSGVTQTPKHLITATGQRVTLRCSPRSGDLSVYWYQQSLDQGLQFLIQYYNGEERAKGNILERFSAQQFPDLHSELNLSSLELGDSALYFCASSVGVYRAGGSFETQYFGPGTRLLVL.

About this clone itself: The same CDR3 arises from other DNA sequences in this sample as well. The CDR3 DNA reads as TGTGCCAGCAGTACGACTAACAGGGAGACCCAGTACTTC. Translating it yields CASSTTNRETQYF. The V and J genes are TRBV27 and TRBJ2-5; the D call may be TRBD1 or TRBD2 (5 bases each). The CDR3 length is 13 residues. Between the trimmed V and J ends, which lost 5 bases and 5 bases, there was a span of 12 bases. Germline V gene sequence: CDR1 MNHEY, CDR2 SMNVEV (reference sequence).

V gene TRBV6-4 combines with J gene TRBJ2-3; perhaps TRBD2 as D (5 bases). This CDR3 is built from 14 residues. V was pared by 2 bases and J by 2 bases, with 8 bases between. Germline CDR1 is MRHNA and CDR2 is SNTAGT. As DNA, the CDR3 is TGTGCCAGCAGTGACCGGGGTCCCACAGATACGCAGTATTTT. Its translation is CASSDRGPTDTQYF.

The rearrangement joins TRBV7-9 to TRBJ2-7, with D perhaps TRBD2 (5 bases). Germline CDR1 and CDR2: SEHNR and FQNEAQ (reference sequence). The CDR3 has 12 residues. The V and J ends lost 8 bases and 3 bases respectively, with 11 bases between them. The CDR3 sequence is CASAEGDYEQYF. DNA of the CDR3: TGTGCCAGCGCAGAGGGAGACTACGAGCAGTACTTC.

The chain has TRBV2 and TRBJ2-1; D is unclear. Trimming took off 6 bases at V and 3 bases at J, with 15 bases between the two ends. Germline V gives CDR1 SNHLY, CDR2 FYNNEI. The CDR3 runs 15 residues. In DNA, the CDR3 is TGTGCCAGCAGGGGCCAGGTCCCGAACTACAATGAGCAGTTCTTC. It is translated as CASRGQVPNYNEQFF. Full variable domain (missing parts from reference TRBV2 and TRBJ2-1): EPEVTQTPSHQVTQMGQEVILRCVPISNHLYFYWYRQILGQKVEFLVSFYNNEISEKSEIFDDQFSVERPDGSNFTLKIRSTKLEDSAMYFCASRGQVPNYNEQFFGPGTRLTVL.

CDR3 bases: TGTGCCAGCAGCTTAGGTGCGGGAGCGACCTCCTACGAGCAGTACTTC. Residues: CASSLGAGATSYEQYF. The chain links TRBV7-8 to TRBJ2-7, with 7 bases matching TRBD2. V lost 1 base to trimming and J lost 0 bases; unmatched junction nucleotides: 6. Germline CDR1 is SGHVS and CDR2 is FQNEAQ. This CDR3 has 16 amino acids.

The gene calls are TRBV7-9 and TRBJ2-7; D is undetermined. V was trimmed by 8 bases and J by 2 bases, leaving 10 bases between them. Germline V lookup: CDR1 SEHNR, CDR2 FQNEAQ (reference sequence). CDR3 length equals 12 residues. The CDR3 loop reads CASGGATYEQYF. The CDR3 bases are TGTGCCAGCGGTGGAGCCACCTACGAGCAGTACTTC.

In this sample, this clone turned up once. The chain combines TRBV6-5 with TRBJ2-7, with TRBD1 identical over 8 bases. This CDR3 comprises 15 residues. CDR1 is MNHEY, CDR2 SVGAGI, per germline. V lost 10 bases to trimming and J lost 2 bases; unmatched junction nucleotides: 13. The DNA of the CDR3 is TGTGCCACCCAACCCACGACAGGGGATGCCTACGAGCAGTACTTC. It specifies CATQPTTGDAYEQYF.

The chain has TRBV18 and TRBJ2-3; D uncertain. The CDR3 is 17 amino acids. V gave up 1 base and J gave up 2 bases, with 16 bases separating them. The germline V gene has CDR1 KGHSH and CDR2 LQKENI. The CDR3 bases are TGTGCCAGCTCACCACTTTACGGCGGAGCCTCCACAGATACGCAGTATTTT. It encodes CASSPLYGGASTDTQYF.

The J gene is TRBJ1-2, the V gene TRBV27; D gene unclear. V was clipped by 3 bases and J by 4 bases, with 9 bases between them. The CDR3 extends over 13 amino acids. Germline assignment: CDR1 MNHEY and CDR2 SMNVEV (reference sequence). Here the CDR3 reads CASSFSAAYGYTF. In DNA, the CDR3 is TGTGCCAGCAGTTTTTCAGCAGCCTATGGCTACACCTTC.

The chain joins TRBV28 to TRBJ1-5, with D perhaps TRBD1 (6 bases). CDR1 is MDHEN, CDR2 SYDVKM, per germline. The CDR3 loop spans 12 amino acids. Between the trimmed V and J ends, which lost 2 bases and 11 bases, there was a span of 10 bases. This CDR3 reads CASSLLQGTQHF. CDR3 sequence (DNA): TGTGCCAGCAGTTTACTGCAGGGGACCCAGCATTTT. Full variable domain (rest looked up from reference TRBV28 and TRBJ1-5): DVKVTQSSRYLVKRTGEKVFLECVQDMDHENMFWYRQDPGLGLRLIYFSYDVKMKEKGDIPEGYSVSREKKERFSLILESASTNQTSMYLCASSLLQGTQHFGDGTRLSIL.

J is TRBJ1-2 and V is TRBV20-1, with TRBD1 identical over 7 bases. Germline V gene sequence: CDR1 DFQATT, CDR2 SNEGSKA (reference sequence). The J segment lost 7 bases and the V segment lost 6 bases, leaving 5 bases of the junction unmatched. This CDR3 region has 11 residues. The CDR3 loop is CSATGIFGYTF. The DNA for the CDR3 is TGCAGTGCGACAGGGATTTTTGGCTACACCTTC.